This is a list of T cell receptor beta chains from one sample in a study of blood T cell repertoires in COVID-19. Only in-frame clones appear in the TCRdb table, and some are missing; sequencing was by immunoSEQ multiplex PCR. The table lists roughly 440,000 clones, about 87% of them singletons, with roughly 12% in the top ten. Sequencing was carried out using peripheral blood. The receptor set was obtained from a woman aged 45-60 years with COVID-19, enrolled during active disease. Both conserved end residues are part of each CDR3. The D gene is left open where the match is weak. Not all rows give a size; the values are once, few, many and, for expanded clones, a class.

J: TRBJ2-5
D: TRBD2
V: TRBV6-1
size: .
CDR3: CASGEATSAPETQYF
DNA: TGTGCCAGCGGTGAAGCTACTAGCGCCCCAGAGACCCAGTACTTC

J: TRBJ1-2
D: .
V: TRBV2
size: .
CDR3: CASTTENYGYTF
DNA: TGTGCCAGCACAACAGAAAACTATGGCTACACCTTC

J: TRBJ1-1
D: .
V: TRBV12-3/TRBV12-4
size: .
CDR3: CASSLGRVTEAFF
DNA: TGTGCCAGCAGTTTAGGGCGGGTAACTGAAGCTTTCTTT

J: TRBJ1-4
D: TRBD1
V: TRBV7-9
size: .
CDR3: CASSNYRGRGEKLFF
DNA: TGTGCCAGCAGCAACTACAGGGGGCGCGGTGAAAAACTGTTTTTT

J: TRBJ2-2
D: .
V: TRBV6-6
size: few
CDR3: CASKDGQNTGELFF
DNA: TGTGCCAGCAAGGATGGACAAAACACCGGGGAGCTGTTTTTT

J: TRBJ2-6
D: .
V: TRBV10-3
size: .
CDR3: CAISRDGANVLTF
DNA: TGTGCCATCAGCCGAGATGGGGCCAACGTCCTGACTTTC

J: TRBJ1-5
D: .
V: TRBV28
size: few
CDR3: CASTGRTDSNQPQHF
DNA: TGTGCCAGCACAGGGAGGACCGATAGCAATCAGCCCCAGCATTTT

J: TRBJ2-7
D: TRBD1
V: TRBV7-8
size: .
CDR3: CASSRPGQGYEQYF
DNA: TGTGCCAGCAGCCGCCCGGGACAGGGCTACGAGCAGTACTTC

J: TRBJ1-2
D: TRBD1
V: TRBV19
size: .
CDR3: CASKREQGNYGYTF
DNA: TGTGCCAGCAAGAGAGAACAGGGGAACTATGGCTACACCTTC

J: TRBJ1-4
D: .
V: TRBV4-2
size: .
CDR3: CASSPADITNEKLFF
DNA: TGTGCCAGCAGCCCCGCGGACATAACTAATGAAAAACTGTTTTTT

J: TRBJ2-1
D: TRBD2
V: TRBV19
size: .
CDR3: CASSIWLAGGHNEQFF
DNA: TGTGCCAGTAGTATATGGCTAGCGGGGGGTCACAATGAGCAGTTCTTC

J: TRBJ2-7
D: TRBD2
V: TRBV4-1
size: .
CDR3: CASSTTIGLAGTYEQYF
DNA: TGCGCCAGCAGCACCACCATAGGACTAGCGGGGACCTACGAGCAGTACTTC

J: TRBJ2-7
D: TRBD1
V: TRBV4-1
size: few
CDR3: CASSQGTGLQYEQYF
DNA: TGCGCCAGCAGCCAAGGGACAGGGCTCCAGTACGAGCAGTACTTC

J: TRBJ1-2
D: TRBD1
V: TRBV11-2
size: .
CDR3: CASSPSDRSYGYTF
DNA: TGTGCCAGCAGCCCGTCGGACAGGAGCTATGGCTACACCTTC

J: TRBJ1-2
D: .
V: TRBV24-1
size: .
CDR3: CATSEGDSYYGYTF
DNA: TGTGCCACCAGTGAAGGAGACAGTTACTATGGCTACACCTTC

J: TRBJ1-1
D: .
V: TRBV27
size: .
CDR3: CASSSSRLATEAFF
DNA: TGTGCCAGCAGTTCCTCCCGCCTAGCCACTGAAGCTTTCTTT

J: TRBJ1-1
D: .
V: TRBV6-9
size: .
CDR3: CASSYLVQVAFF
DNA: TGTGCCAGCAGTTACTTAGTCCAGGTAGCTTTCTTT

J: TRBJ1-2
D: TRBD1
V: TRBV28
size: .
CDR3: CASSSSRDRGLRGYTF
DNA: TGTGCCAGCAGTTCCTCCCGGGACAGGGGGCTAAGGGGCTACACCTTC

J: TRBJ1-6
D: .
V: TRBV3-1/TRBV3-2
size: .
CDR3: CASSPRVGRNSPLHF
DNA: TGTGCCAGCAGCCCCCGGGTGGGGCGTAATTCACCCCTCCACTTT

J: TRBJ2-7
D: TRBD1
V: TRBV5-5
size: .
CDR3: CASSLRDSPYEQYF
DNA: TGTGCCAGCAGCCTCCGGGACAGCCCCTACGAGCAGTACTTC

J: TRBJ1-6
D: TRBD1
V: TRBV5-1
size: .
CDR3: CASSLGQGQPPLHF
DNA: TGCGCCAGCAGCTTGGGACAGGGACAGCCACCCCTCCACTTT

J: TRBJ1-4
D: TRBD1
V: TRBV9
size: .
CDR3: CASSVDPTGGHEKLFF
DNA: TGTGCCAGCAGCGTAGATCCGACAGGGGGACATGAAAAACTGTTTTTT

J: TRBJ1-2
D: .
V: TRBV29-1
size: few
CDR3: CSVGGWQSGYTF
DNA: TGCAGCGTTGGGGGCTGGCAGAGTGGCTACACCTTC

J: TRBJ1-2
D: .
V: TRBV2
size: .
CDR3: CASSEASRGYGYTF
DNA: TGTGCCAGCAGTGAGGCATCACGGGGCTATGGCTACACCTTC

J: TRBJ2-2
D: TRBD1
V: TRBV29-1
size: once
CDR3: CSVEGGVRGGNTGELFF
DNA: TGCAGCGTTGAAGGTGGGGTTAGAGGGGGCAACACCGGGGAGCTGTTTTTT

J: TRBJ2-3
D: .
V: TRBV2
size: .
CDR3: CASSEGARDTQYF
DNA: TGTGCCAGCAGTGAGGGGGCCCGAGATACGCAGTATTTT

J: TRBJ1-1
D: TRBD1
V: TRBV6-5
size: .
CDR3: CASSTYRGWTEAFF
DNA: TGTGCCAGCAGTACATACAGGGGTTGGACTGAAGCTTTCTTT

J: TRBJ1-1
D: TRBD1
V: TRBV6-5
size: .
CDR3: CASSYATGKGGTEAFF
DNA: TGTGCCAGCAGTTACGCGACAGGGAAAGGTGGGACTGAAGCTTTCTTT

J: TRBJ2-7
D: .
V: TRBV5-1
size: .
CDR3: CASSLGRHSSYEQYF
DNA: TGCGCCAGCAGCTTGGGACGCCACAGCTCCTACGAGCAGTACTTC

J: TRBJ2-3
D: TRBD2
V: TRBV15
size: .
CDR3: CATSNGGALDTQYF
DNA: TGTGCCACCAGTAACGGGGGGGCTTTGGATACGCAGTATTTT

J: TRBJ1-1
D: .
V: TRBV13
size: .
CDR3: CASSLVKRAFF
DNA: TGTGCCAGCAGCTTAGTAAAGCGAGCTTTCTTT

J: TRBJ1-1
D: TRBD1
V: TRBV20-1
size: .
CDR3: CSCTGGTEAFF
DNA: TGCAGTTGTACAGGGGGCACTGAAGCTTTCTTT

J: TRBJ2-3
D: .
V: TRBV5-1
size: .
CDR3: CASSRKRTDTQYF
DNA: TGCGCCAGCAGCCGGAAGCGGACAGATACGCAGTATTTT

J: TRBJ2-3
D: TRBD2
V: TRBV6-2/TRBV6-3
size: .
CDR3: CASSYIGGGTDTQYF
DNA: TGTGCCAGCAGTTACATCGGGGGGGGCACAGATACGCAGTATTTT

J: TRBJ1-2
D: TRBD1
V: TRBV30
size: .
CDR3: CAWSRQGIYGYTF
DNA: TGTGCCTGGAGTCGACAGGGAATATATGGCTACACCTTC

J: TRBJ1-1
D: .
V: TRBV5-6
size: few
CDR3: CASSSFAQATEAFF
DNA: TGTGCCAGCAGCTCCTTTGCCCAGGCGACTGAAGCTTTCTTT

J: TRBJ1-1
D: .
V: TRBV29-1
size: .
CDR3: CSVEAGPGDTEAFF
DNA: TGCAGCGTTGAAGCGGGTCCGGGGGACACTGAAGCTTTCTTT

J: TRBJ1-1
D: .
V: TRBV27
size: once
CDR3: CASSTTNTEAFF
DNA: TGTGCCAGCAGCACTACGAACACTGAAGCTTTCTTT

J: TRBJ1-2
D: .
V: TRBV5-1
size: .
CDR3: CASSLSGARNYGYTF
DNA: TGCGCCAGCAGCTTGTCCGGCGCGCGGAACTATGGCTACACCTTC

J: TRBJ1-2
D: TRBD1
V: TRBV2
size: few
CDR3: CASSLDRESGYTF
DNA: TGTGCCAGCAGCTTGGACAGGGAGAGTGGCTACACCTTC

J: TRBJ1-1
D: .
V: TRBV27
size: .
CDR3: CASVGGNTEAFF
DNA: TGTGCCAGTGTAGGGGGAAACACTGAAGCTTTCTTT

J: TRBJ1-2
D: .
V: TRBV23-1
size: .
CDR3: CASSRLPEPLPPGYTF
DNA: TGCGCCAGCAGTCGCCTTCCAGAACCCCTCCCCCCTGGCTACACCTTC